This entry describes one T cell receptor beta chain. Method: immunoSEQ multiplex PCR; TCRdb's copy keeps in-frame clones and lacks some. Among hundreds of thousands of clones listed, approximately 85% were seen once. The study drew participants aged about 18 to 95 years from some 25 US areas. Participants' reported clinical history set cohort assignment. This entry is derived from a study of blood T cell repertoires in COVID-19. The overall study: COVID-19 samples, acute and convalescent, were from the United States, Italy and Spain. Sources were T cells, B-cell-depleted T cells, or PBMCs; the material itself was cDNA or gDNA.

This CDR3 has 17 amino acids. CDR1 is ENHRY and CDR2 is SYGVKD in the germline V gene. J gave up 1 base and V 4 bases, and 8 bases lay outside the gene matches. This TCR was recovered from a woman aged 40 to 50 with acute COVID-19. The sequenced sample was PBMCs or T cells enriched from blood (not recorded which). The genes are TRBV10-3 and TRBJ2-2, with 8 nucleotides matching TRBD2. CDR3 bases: TGTGCCATCAGTGCAGTTGGCGGGGGGCTGAACACCGGGGAGCTGTTTTTT. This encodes CAISAVGGGLNTGELFF.